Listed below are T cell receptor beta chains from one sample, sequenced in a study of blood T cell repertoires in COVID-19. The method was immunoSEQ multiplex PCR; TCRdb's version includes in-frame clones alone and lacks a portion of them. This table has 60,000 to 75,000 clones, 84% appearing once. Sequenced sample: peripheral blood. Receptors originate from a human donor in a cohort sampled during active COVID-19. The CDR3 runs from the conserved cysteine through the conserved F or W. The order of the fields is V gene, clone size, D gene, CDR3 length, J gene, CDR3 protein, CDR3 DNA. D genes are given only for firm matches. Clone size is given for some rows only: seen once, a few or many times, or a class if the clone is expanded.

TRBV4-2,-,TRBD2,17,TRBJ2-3,CASSLRLAGGGTDTQYF,TGTGCCAGCAGCCTGAGACTAGCGGGGGGGGGCACAGATACGCAGTATTTT
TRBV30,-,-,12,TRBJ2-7,CAASGQSYEQYF,TGTGCCGCGTCAGGACAGTCCTACGAGCAGTACTTC
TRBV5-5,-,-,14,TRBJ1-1,CASSFGDLNTEAFF,TGTGCCAGCAGCTTCGGGGACTTGAACACTGAAGCTTTCTTT
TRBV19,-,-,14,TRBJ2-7,CASSIPARSYEQYF,TGTGCCAGTAGTATCCCCGCGCGGTCCTACGAGCAGTACTTC
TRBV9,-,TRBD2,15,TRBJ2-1,CASSVVAGEYNEQFF,TGTGCCAGCAGCGTAGTTGCGGGAGAGTACAATGAGCAGTTCTTC
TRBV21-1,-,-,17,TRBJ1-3,CASSKGQAYLSTNTIYF,TGTGCCAGCAGCAAAGGACAGGCCTACCTTAGCACAAACACCATATATTTT
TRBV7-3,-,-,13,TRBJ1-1,CASNDGVNTEAFF,TGTGCCAGCAATGACGGGGTGAACACTGAAGCTTTCTTT
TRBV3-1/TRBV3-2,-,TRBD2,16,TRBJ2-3,CASSRGAGASTDTQYF,TGTGCCAGCAGCCGAGGAGCGGGGGCTAGCACAGATACGCAGTATTTT
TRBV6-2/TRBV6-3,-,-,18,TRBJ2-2,CASSYSKSLAGATGELFF,TGTGCCAGCAGTTACTCGAAGTCTCTAGCAGGAGCAACCGGGGAGCTGTTTTTT
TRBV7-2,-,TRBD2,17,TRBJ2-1,CASSLKASAGGLREQFF,TGTGCCAGCAGCTTAAAGGCCTCAGCGGGGGGGCTTCGGGAGCAGTTCTTC
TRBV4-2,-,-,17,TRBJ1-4,CASSPAGGASTNEKLFF,TGTGCCAGCAGCCCTGCCGGCGGCGCATCAACTAATGAAAAACTGTTTTTT
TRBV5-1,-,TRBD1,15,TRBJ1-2,CASSQGQVPTYGYTF,TGCGCCAGCAGCCAAGGACAGGTACCCACCTATGGCTACACCTTC
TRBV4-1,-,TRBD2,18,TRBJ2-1,CASSQDSGRGAAFNEQFF,TGCGCCAGCAGCCAAGATTCGGGGCGGGGGGCGGCCTTCAATGAGCAGTTCTTC
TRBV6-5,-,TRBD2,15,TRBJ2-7,CASSLLGGLASEQYF,TGTGCCAGCAGCCTACTGGGAGGGCTCGCCTCCGAGCAGTACTTC
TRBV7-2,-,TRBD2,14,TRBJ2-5,CASSPGLAPETQYF,TGTGCCAGCAGCCCTGGACTAGCTCCGGAGACCCAGTACTTC
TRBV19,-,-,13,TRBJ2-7,CASSAHTSYEQYF,TGTGCCAGTAGTGCTCACACTAGCTACGAGCAGTACTTC
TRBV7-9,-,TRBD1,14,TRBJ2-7,CASSSPGTGYEQYF,TGTGCCAGCAGCTCTCCCGGGACAGGGTACGAGCAGTACTTC
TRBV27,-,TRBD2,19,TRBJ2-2,CASSIGTSGSEERTGELFF,TGTGCCAGCAGTATCGGGACTAGCGGGTCCGAAGAGAGAACCGGGGAGCTGTTTTTT
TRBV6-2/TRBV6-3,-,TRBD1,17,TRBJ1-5,CASSRRQGSPLEGPQHF,TGTGCCAGCAGTCGCCGACAGGGGTCTCCCTTGGAAGGGCCCCAGCATTTT
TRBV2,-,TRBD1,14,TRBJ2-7,CASTRDRGFYEQYF,TGTGCCAGCACAAGGGACAGGGGATTCTACGAGCAGTACTTC
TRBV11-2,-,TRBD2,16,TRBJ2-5,CASIPRASGYQETQYF,TGTGCCAGCATCCCACGGGCTAGCGGATACCAAGAGACCCAGTACTTC
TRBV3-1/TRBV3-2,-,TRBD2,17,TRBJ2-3,CASSQRLIAGELDTQYF,TGTGCCAGCAGCCAAAGGTTGATAGCGGGGGAGTTAGATACGCAGTATTTT
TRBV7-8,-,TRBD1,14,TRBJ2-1,CASSVNRGVNEQFF,TGTGCCAGCAGCGTAAACAGGGGAGTTAATGAGCAGTTCTTC
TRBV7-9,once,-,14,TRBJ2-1,CASSYDNPYNEQFF,TGTGCCAGCAGCTACGACAATCCCTACAATGAGCAGTTCTTC
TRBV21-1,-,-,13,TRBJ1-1,CASSKGRNTEAFF,TGTGCCAGCAGCAAGGGGAGGAACACTGAAGCTTTCTTT
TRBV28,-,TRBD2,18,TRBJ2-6,CASSGTSLTLLGANVLTF,TGTGCCAGCAGTGGGACTAGCCTAACTTTACTGGGGGCCAACGTCCTGACTTTC
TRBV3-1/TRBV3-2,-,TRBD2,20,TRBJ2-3,CASSQDSPTIAGVITDTQYF,TGTGCCAGCAGCCAAGATTCCCCAACCATAGCGGGAGTAATAACAGATACGCAGTATTTT
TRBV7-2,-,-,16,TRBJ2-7,CASSPSIGTSRYEQYF,TGTGCCAGCAGCCCTAGCATTGGGACTTCCCGCTACGAGCAGTACTTC
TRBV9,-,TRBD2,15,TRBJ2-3,CASSVNSGGSDTQYF,TGTGCCAGCAGCGTAAATAGCGGGGGGTCAGATACGCAGTATTTT
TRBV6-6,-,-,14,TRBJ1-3,CASSDPGAGNTIYF,TGTGCCAGCAGTGATCCAGGGGCAGGAAACACCATATATTTT
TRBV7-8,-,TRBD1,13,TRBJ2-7,CASSGTGVTEQYF,TGTGCCAGCAGCGGGACAGGGGTGACCGAGCAGTACTTC
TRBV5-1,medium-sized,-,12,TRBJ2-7,CASSPDSYEQYF,TGCGCCAGCAGCCCGGACAGCTACGAGCAGTACTTC
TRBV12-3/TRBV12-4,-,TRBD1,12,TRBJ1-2,CASFTGAYGYTF,TGTGCCAGCTTTACAGGGGCTTATGGCTACACCTTC
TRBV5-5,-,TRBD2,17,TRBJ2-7,CASSLSGTRDYAYEQYF,TGTGCCAGCAGCTTGTCCGGAACTCGGGACTACGCCTACGAGCAGTACTTC
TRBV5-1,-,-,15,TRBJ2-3,CASSLQLASTDTQYF,TGCGCCAGCAGCTTGCAACTAGCTAGCACAGATACGCAGTATTTT
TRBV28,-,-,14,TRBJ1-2,CASSSVQGTYGYTF,TGTGCCAGCAGTTCGGTACAGGGAACCTATGGCTACACCTTC
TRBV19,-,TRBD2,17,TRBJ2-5,CASSMTSGGLRQETQYF,TGTGCCAGTAGTATGACTAGCGGGGGACTGAGGCAAGAGACCCAGTACTTC
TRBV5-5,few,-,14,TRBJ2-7,CASSQGGGRYEQYF,TGTGCCAGCAGTCAGGGAGGAGGTCGCTACGAGCAGTACTTC
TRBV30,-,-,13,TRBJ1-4,CAWSDFDSKKLFF,TGTGCCTGGAGTGATTTCGACAGCAAAAAACTGTTTTTT
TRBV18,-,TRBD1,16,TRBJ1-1,CASSLLTGEVGTEAFF,TGTGCCAGCTCACTTTTAACAGGGGAAGTTGGCACTGAAGCTTTCTTT
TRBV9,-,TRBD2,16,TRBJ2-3,CASSVGSGRASDTQYF,TGTGCCAGCAGCGTAGGAAGCGGGAGGGCCAGTGATACGCAGTATTTT
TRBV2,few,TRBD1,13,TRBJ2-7,CARGTGNPYEQYF,TGTGCCCGCGGGACAGGGAATCCCTACGAGCAGTACTTC
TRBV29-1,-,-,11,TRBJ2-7,CSVDLYGEQYF,TGCAGCGTTGATTTATACGGCGAGCAGTACTTC
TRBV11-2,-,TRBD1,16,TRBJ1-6,CASRTQGAANNSPLHF,TGTGCCAGCAGGACCCAGGGGGCTGCGAATAATTCACCCCTCCACTTT
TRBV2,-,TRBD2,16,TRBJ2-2,CASSEYGGARTGELFF,TGTGCCAGCAGTGAATACGGGGGGGCTCGAACCGGGGAGCTGTTTTTT
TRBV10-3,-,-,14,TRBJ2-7,CAISDEGAYYEQYF,TGTGCCATCAGTGACGAAGGGGCGTACTACGAGCAGTACTTC
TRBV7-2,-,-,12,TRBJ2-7,CASSPIGGEQYF,TGTGCCAGCAGCCCCATCGGGGGCGAGCAGTACTTC
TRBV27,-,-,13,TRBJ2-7,CASRLTVSYEQYF,TGTGCCAGCAGATTGACAGTCTCCTACGAGCAGTACTTC
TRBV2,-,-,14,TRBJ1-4,CASSNRVPNEKLFF,TGTGCCAGCAGCAACAGGGTGCCTAATGAAAAACTGTTTTTT